This T cell receptor (beta chain) was documented in a study of T-cell reconstitution after alpha-beta-depleted transplantation in children (dated by TCRdb to 2015 to 2016). Concerning the study at large: T-cell immune reconstitution after TCRalphabeta/CD19-depleted allogeneic hematopoietic cell transplantation in children was quantitatively tracked in the study by means of TCR repertoire profiling.

Libraries were prepared through PCR. Sequencing was performed on an Illumina HiSeq 2500. To normalize quantification of the TCRbeta repertoire, the TCR libraries were built with molecular barcoding that relied on unique molecular identifiers. TCRdb handled the public reads itself, with Q25 trimming in fastp and clone calling in MiXCR, and kept productive beta chains. CDR3 protein duplicates are merged, each entry listing the most common genes and DNA. The sample records some 490,000 distinct CDR3 sequences, about 12% of which are singletons. The ten largest account for about 5.6% of the sample. The CDR3, cysteine through phenylalanine, is 14 amino acids long. The retained sequence is limited to the CDR3, 42 bases, with the frame set at the first base. Turning to this clonotype: The antigen this receptor binds is unknown. No base quality information exists; no much larger clone differs at one position.

The sample here was PBMCs from the stem cell graft donor, taken from the stem cell graft. This clonotype originated in a human donor who donated a stem cell graft to a child with combined immunodeficiency. The chain joins TRBV21-1 to TRBJ2-4; the DNA was not compared with TRBD2, the D call given in the table. TRBV21-1 is shown as a pseudogene. CDR3 reads: CASSWAGTKNIQYF. The nucleotide sequence reads TGTGCCAGCAGTTGGGCGGGAACCAAAAACATTCAGTACTTC.